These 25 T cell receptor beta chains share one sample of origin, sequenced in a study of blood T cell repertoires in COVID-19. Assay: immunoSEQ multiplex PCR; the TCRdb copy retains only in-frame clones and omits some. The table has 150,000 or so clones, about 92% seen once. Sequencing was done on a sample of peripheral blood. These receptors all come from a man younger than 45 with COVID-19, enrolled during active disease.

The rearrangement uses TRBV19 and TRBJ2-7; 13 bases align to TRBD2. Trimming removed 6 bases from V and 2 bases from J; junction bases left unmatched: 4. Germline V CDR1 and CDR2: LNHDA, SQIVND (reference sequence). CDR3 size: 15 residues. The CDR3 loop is CASSLGLAGAYEQYF. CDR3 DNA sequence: TGTGCCAGTAGCCTTGGACTAGCGGGAGCCTACGAGCAGTACTTC.

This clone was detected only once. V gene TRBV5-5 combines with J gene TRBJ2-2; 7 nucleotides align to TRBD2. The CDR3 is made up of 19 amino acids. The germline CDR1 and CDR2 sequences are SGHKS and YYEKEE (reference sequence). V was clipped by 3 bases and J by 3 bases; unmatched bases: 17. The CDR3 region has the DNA TGTGCCAGCAGCTCAGTAAGTGGGAGGGCCCTCGGTGACACCGGGGAGCTGTTTTTT. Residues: CASSSVSGRALGDTGELFF.

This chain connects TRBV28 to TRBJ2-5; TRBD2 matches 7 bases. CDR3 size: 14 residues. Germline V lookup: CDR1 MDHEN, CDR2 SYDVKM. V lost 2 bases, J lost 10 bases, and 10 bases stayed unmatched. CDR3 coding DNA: TGTGCCAGCAGTTTACCGGGGGGAGCGAGGGACCAGTACTTC. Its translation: CASSLPGGARDQYF.

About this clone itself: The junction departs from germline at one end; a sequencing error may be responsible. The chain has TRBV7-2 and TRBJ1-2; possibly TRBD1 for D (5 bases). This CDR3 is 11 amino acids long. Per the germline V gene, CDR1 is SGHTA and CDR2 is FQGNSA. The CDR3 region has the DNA TGTGCCAGCAGCTTAGATGGGTCAGGGAACTTC. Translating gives CASSLDGSGNF.

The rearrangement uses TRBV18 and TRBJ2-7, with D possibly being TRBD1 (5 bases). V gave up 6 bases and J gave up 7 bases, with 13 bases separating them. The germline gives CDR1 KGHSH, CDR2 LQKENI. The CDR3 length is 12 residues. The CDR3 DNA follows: TGTGCCAGCTCTTACGACAGCTCGGAGCAGTACTTC. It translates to CASSYDSSEQYF.

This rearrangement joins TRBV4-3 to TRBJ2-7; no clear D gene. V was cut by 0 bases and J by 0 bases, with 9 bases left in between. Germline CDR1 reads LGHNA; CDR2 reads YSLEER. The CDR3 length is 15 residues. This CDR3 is CASSQDSRSSYEQYF. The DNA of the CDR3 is TGCGCCAGCAGCCAAGATTCAAGGAGCTCCTACGAGCAGTACTTC.

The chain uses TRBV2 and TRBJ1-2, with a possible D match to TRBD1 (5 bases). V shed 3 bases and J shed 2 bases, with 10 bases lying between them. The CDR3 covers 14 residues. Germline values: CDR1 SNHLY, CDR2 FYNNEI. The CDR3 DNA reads TGTGCCAGCAGTGAGATAAGGGGAAACTATGGCTACACCTTC. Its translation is CASSEIRGNYGYTF.

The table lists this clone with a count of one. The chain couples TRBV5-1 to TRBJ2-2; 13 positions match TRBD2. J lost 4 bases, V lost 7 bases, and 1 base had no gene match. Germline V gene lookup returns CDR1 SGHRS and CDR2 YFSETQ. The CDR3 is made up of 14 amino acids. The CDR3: CASGTSGTTGELFF. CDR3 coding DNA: TGCGCCAGCGGGACTAGCGGGACCACCGGGGAGCTGTTTTTT.

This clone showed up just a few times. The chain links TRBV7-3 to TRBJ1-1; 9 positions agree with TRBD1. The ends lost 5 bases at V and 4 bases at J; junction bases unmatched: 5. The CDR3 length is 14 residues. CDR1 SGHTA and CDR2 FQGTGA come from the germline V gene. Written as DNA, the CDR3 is TGTGCCAGCAGCCCGGGACAGGGTAGCACTGAAGCTTTCTTT. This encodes CASSPGQGSTEAFF.

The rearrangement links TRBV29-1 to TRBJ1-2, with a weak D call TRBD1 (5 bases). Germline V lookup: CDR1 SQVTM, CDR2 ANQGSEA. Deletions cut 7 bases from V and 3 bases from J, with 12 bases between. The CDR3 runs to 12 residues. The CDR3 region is CSGRDAYYGYTF. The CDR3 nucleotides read TGCAGCGGGCGGGACGCCTACTATGGCTACACCTTC.

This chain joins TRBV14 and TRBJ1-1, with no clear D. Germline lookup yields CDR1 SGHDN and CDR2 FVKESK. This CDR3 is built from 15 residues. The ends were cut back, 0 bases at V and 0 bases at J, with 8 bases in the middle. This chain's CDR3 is CASSQDQALNTEAFF. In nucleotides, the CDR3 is TGTGCCAGCAGCCAAGATCAGGCTTTGAACACTGAAGCTTTCTTT.

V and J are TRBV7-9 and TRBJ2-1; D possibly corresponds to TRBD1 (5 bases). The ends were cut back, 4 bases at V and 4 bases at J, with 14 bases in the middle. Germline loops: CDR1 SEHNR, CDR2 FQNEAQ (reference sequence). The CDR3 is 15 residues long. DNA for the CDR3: TGTGCCAGCAGCTACCGACAGACCACTTACAATGAGCAGTTCTTC. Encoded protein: CASSYRQTTYNEQFF.

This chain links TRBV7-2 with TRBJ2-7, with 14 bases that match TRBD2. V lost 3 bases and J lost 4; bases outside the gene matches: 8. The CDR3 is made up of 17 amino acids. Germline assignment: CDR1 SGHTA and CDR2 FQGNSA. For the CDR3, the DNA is TGTGCCAGCAGCTTCCCCCCCGGGACTAGCGGGAGATACGAGCAGTACTTC. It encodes CASSFPPGTSGRYEQYF.

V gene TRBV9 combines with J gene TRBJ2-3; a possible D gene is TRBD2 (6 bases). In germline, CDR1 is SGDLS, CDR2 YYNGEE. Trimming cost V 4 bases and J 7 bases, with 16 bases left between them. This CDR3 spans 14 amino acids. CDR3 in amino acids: CASSPRLEANTQYF. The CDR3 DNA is TGTGCCAGCAGCCCCCGACTAGAAGCTAATACGCAGTATTTT.

The CDR3 DNA is TGCGCCAGCAGCGTAGGACAGGGTTTCTACGAGCAGTACTTC. Residues: CASSVGQGFYEQYF. The chain uses TRBV5-1 and TRBJ2-7; TRBD1 matches 8 bases. This CDR3 comprises 14 residues. Looked up from germline, CDR1 is SGHRS and CDR2 is YFSETQ. Unmatched junction bases numbered 6, after V lost 4 bases and J lost 3 bases.

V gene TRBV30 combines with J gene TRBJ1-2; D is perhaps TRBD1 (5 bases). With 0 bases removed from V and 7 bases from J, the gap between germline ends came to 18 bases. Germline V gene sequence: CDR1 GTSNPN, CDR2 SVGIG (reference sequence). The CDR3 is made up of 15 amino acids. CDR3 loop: CAWSVSAGKSAGYTF. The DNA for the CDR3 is TGTGCCTGGAGTGTTAGTGCAGGGAAGTCGGCTGGCTACACCTTC.

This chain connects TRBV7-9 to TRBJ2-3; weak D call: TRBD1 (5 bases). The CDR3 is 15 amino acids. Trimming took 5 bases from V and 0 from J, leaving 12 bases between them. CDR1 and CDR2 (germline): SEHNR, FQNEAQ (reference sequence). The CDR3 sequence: CASSRTLTSTDTQYF. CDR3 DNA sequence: TGTGCCAGCAGCCGGACATTAACTAGCACAGATACGCAGTATTTT.

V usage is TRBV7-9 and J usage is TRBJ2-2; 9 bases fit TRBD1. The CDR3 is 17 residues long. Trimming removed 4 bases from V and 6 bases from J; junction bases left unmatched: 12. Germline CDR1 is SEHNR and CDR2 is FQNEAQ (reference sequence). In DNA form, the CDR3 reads TGTGCCAGCAGCTCCAAACGGGACAGGGACGGTTCCGGGGAGCTGTTTTTT. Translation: CASSSKRDRDGSGELFF.

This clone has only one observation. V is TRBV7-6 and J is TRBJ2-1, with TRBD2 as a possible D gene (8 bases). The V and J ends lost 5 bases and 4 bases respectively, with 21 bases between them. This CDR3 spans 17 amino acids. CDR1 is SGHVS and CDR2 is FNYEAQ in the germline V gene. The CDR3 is CASSPFGRDRGYNEQFF. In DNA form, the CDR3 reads TGTGCCAGCAGCCCCTTCGGGAGGGACAGAGGGTACAATGAGCAGTTCTTC.

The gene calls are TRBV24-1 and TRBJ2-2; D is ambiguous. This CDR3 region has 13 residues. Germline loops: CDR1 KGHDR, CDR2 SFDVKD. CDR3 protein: CAVRSPNTGELFF. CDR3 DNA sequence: TGTGCAGTCAGAAGTCCGAACACCGGGGAGCTGTTTTTT.

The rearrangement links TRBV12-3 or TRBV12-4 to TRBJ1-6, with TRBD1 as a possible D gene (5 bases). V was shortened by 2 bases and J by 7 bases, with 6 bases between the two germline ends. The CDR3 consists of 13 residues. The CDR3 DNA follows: TGTGCCAGCAGTTTACAGGGAAATTCACCCCTCCACTTT. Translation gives CASSLQGNSPLHF.

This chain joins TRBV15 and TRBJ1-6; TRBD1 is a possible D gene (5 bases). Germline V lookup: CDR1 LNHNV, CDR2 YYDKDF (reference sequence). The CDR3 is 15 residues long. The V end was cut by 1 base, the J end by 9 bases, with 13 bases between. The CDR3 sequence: CATSRGWGEGSPLHF. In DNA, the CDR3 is TGTGCCACCAGCAGAGGATGGGGGGAGGGTTCACCCCTCCACTTT.

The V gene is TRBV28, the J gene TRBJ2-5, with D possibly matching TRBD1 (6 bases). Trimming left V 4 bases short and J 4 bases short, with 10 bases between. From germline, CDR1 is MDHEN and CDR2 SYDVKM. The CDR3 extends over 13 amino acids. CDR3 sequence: CASSSQGTETQYF. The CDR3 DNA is TGTGCCAGCAGTTCCCAGGGGACAGAGACCCAGTACTTC. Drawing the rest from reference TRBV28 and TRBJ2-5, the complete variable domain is DVKVTQSSRYLVKRTGEKVFLECVQDMDHENMFWYRQDPGLGLRLIYFSYDVKMKEKGDIPEGYSVSREKKERFSLILESASTNQTSMYLCASSSQGTETQYFGPGTRLLVL.

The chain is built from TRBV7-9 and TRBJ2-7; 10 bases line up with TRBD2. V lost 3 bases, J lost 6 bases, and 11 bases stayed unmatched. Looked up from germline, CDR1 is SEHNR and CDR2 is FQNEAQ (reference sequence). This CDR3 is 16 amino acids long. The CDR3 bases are TGTGCCAGCAGCTTGACTAGCGGGCCCACCCCTGGCGAGCAGTACTTC. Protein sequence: CASSLTSGPTPGEQYF. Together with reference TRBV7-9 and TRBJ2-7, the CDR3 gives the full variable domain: DTGVSQNPRHKITKRGQNVTFRCDPISEHNRLYWYRQTLGQGPEFLTYFQNEAQLEKSRLLSDRFSAERPKGSFSTLEIQRTEQGDSAMYLCASSLTSGPTPGEQYFGPGTRLTVT.

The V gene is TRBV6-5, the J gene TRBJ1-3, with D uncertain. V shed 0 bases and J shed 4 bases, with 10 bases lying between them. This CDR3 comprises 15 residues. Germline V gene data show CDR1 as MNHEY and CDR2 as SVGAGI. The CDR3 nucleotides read TGTGCCAGCAGTTACTCGAGGGTGTTCGGAAACACCATATATTTT. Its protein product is CASSYSRVFGNTIYF.